The clone carrying this T cell receptor (beta chain) was picked up a small number of times. Its cognate antigen is unknown. This sample is part of a study of T cells in Graves' hyperthyroidism and ophthalmopathy. Study-level points and caveats: Ophthalmopathy was model-predicted a median around 6.1 months pre-onset.

The investigators amplified TCR beta CDR3 regions from RNA transcripts. Researchers ran a first-round RT-PCR on the TCR CDR3 using the HTBI primer set. TCRdb reprocessed the multiplex PCR reads via MiXCR and lists one record per CDR3 protein. Among about 250,000 distinct CDR3 sequences listed, approximately 21% were seen once. This CDR3 is 14 amino acids long. With V trimmed by 3 bases and J by 4 bases, 6 bases remained unmatched. CDR1 and CDR2 from the germline V gene are DFQATT and SNEGSKA (reference sequence). The specimen sequenced was blood. The sequence was collected from a man under 40 with Graves' ophthalmopathy. This chain links TRBV20-1 with TRBJ1-5, with 7 positions matching TRBD1. CDR3 in DNA: TGCAGTGCTAGCCAGGGACAGAGAAATCAGCCCCAGCATTTT. It yields the protein CSASQGQRNQPQHF.